Below, one T cell receptor (beta chain) is given with its context. The sample originates from a study of blood T cell repertoires in COVID-19. Study summary: Samples of COVID-19 (acute and convalescent) were obtained from the United States, Italy and Spain. T cells, B-cell-depleted T cells, or PBMCs provided the cDNA or gDNA that served as material.

Symptom resolution, clearance, or two negative PCRs marked donors in Cohort 3 as recovered. The authors' processing: Amplification of reference gene primers provided the estimated nucleated cell counts. The data were produced by immunoSEQ multiplex PCR, yet TCRdb's version contains in-frame clones alone and is incomplete. The D gene and trimming were derived from the DNA, and the V and J assignments and clone size from that table. The sample lists approximately 160,000 clones, 75% to 85% seen once, with under 7% in the top ten. This CDR3 spans 15 amino acids. Looked up from germline, CDR1 is DFQATT and CDR2 is SNEGSKA (reference sequence). V was clipped by 3 bases and J by 5 bases; unmatched bases: 10.

This chain connects TRBV20-1 to TRBJ1-5; 7 nucleotides agree with TRBD1. This receptor was obtained from a man aged 35 to 55 who had recovered from COVID-19. The sequencing sample was made of PBMCs or T cells enriched from blood (not recorded which). CDR3 bases: TGCAGTGCTAGTGCGACAGGGCGGGGGGATCAGCCCCAGCATTTT. Protein product: CSASATGRGDQPQHF.